This TCR beta chain was found in a study of shared clonotypes between healthy human individuals. Study conclusions and caveats: Only blood underwent sampling, and tissue repertoires likely differ. Naive subsets generally exceeded memory subsets in estimated richness. When naive CD4 clonotypes were compared across a few donors, roughly 4.9% were shared.

The CD4+ fraction was divided into a CD45RA+ naive subset and a CD45RA-negative memory subset. Assay: immunoSEQ multiplex PCR; the TCRdb copy retains only in-frame clones and omits some. The repertoire has roughly 2.2 million clones, approximately 93% of them found once; the top ten carry under 0.45%. The CDR3 extends over 12 amino acids. The V and J ends lost 3 bases and 9 bases respectively, with 12 bases between them. Germline CDR1 reads LNHDA; CDR2 reads SQIVND (reference sequence). A remark on this clone: Its antigen is as yet unknown.

The sequence was collected from a man between 18 and 35 years old in good health. Some clones in this sample may be carry-over from other donors' samples. The V gene is TRBV19, the J gene TRBJ2-7; the D gene is possibly TRBD2 (6 bases). Sequencing used naive CD4+ T cells from PBMCs. As to subset: CD45RA+ positively selected. CDR3: CASSIERGVQYF. Written as DNA, the CDR3 is TGTGCCAGTAGTATCGAACGCGGGGTGCAGTACTTC.